The 27 T cell receptor beta chains in this list originate from one sample, sequenced in a study of regulatory dendritic cells for organ transplantation (dated by TCRdb to the late 2010s). Library construction relied on the immunoSEQ multiplex PCR assay. The source is immuneACCESS, and TCRdb retained only in-frame sequences with V and J called. Part of the clones is not carried over; for the studies checked, unresolved V genes explain less than half of this, and the remainder is unexplained. The sample table holds 34,000 or so clones, of which about 89% were seen once. Under 0.065% of the sample is taken by the ten largest. The sequenced sample consisted of naive CD4+ T cells from blood. The cell subset or site label here, explained by the study, means: CD45RA+ naive T cells. The receptors were gathered from a human donor in good health.

The chain joins TRBV10-3 to TRBJ2-1, with D perhaps matching TRBD1 (5 bases). Germline V gene lookup returns CDR1 ENHRY and CDR2 SYGVKD. V was trimmed by 4 bases and J by 0 bases, leaving 7 bases between them. The CDR3 runs 14 residues. This CDR3 is CAISGQGSYNEQFF. CDR3 bases: TGTGCCATCAGTGGCCAGGGCTCCTACAATGAGCAGTTCTTC.

V gene TRBV6-5 combines with J gene TRBJ2-1, with D unclear. CDR1 MNHEY and CDR2 SVGAGI come from the germline V gene. The CDR3 consists of 13 residues. V lost 2 bases to trimming and J lost 4 bases, with 6 bases between them. The CDR3 nucleotides read TGTGCCAGCAGTTACATGGGTTACAATGAGCAGTTCTTC. It is translated as CASSYMGYNEQFF.

V usage is TRBV4-3 and J usage is TRBJ2-3, with D maybe TRBD1 (5 bases). Looked up from germline, CDR1 is LGHNA and CDR2 is YSLEER. CDR3 size: 15 residues. Trimming pared 1 base from V and 2 bases from J, leaving 10 bases between. The CDR3 sequence: CASSQAWGFTDTQYF. CDR3 nucleotides: TGCGCCAGCAGCCAAGCCTGGGGCTTCACAGATACGCAGTATTTT.

Remarks on this clone: One junction end disagrees with the germline gene, perhaps due to a read error. The chain links TRBV7-7 to TRBJ2-2; D call uncertain. The CDR3 totals 15 residues. Germline V lookup: CDR1 SSHAT, CDR2 FNYEAQ (reference sequence). The CDR3 sequence is CASSLTAVNTGELFF. The CDR3 bases are TGTGCTAGCAGCTTAACGGCGGTTAACACCGGGGAGCTGTTTTTT.

With respect to this clone: The junction departs from germline at one end; a sequencing error may be responsible. The chain joins TRBV19 to TRBJ2-7; 7 nucleotides line up with TRBD2. Germline CDR1 LNHDA, CDR2 SQIVND (reference sequence). This CDR3 region has 13 residues. The CDR3 DNA is TGTGCCAGTAGTATAGTCGACGCGGGGGAACCCCTCTTC. Its translation is CASSIVDAGEPLF.

The gene calls are TRBV7-9 and TRBJ1-1, with D hard to call. V gave up 1 base and J gave up 1 base, with 10 bases separating them. The germline V gene encodes CDR1 SEHNR and CDR2 FQNEAQ (reference sequence). There are 15 residues in the CDR3. CDR3: CASSLVDSGNTEAFF. The CDR3 nucleotides read TGTGCCAGCAGCTTAGTCGACTCCGGGAACACTGAAGCTTTCTTT.

The chain carries TRBV30 and TRBJ2-1, with no clear D. CDR1 is GTSNPN, CDR2 SVGIG, per germline (reference sequence). The CDR3 covers 15 residues. The V end was cut by 3 bases, the J end by 4 bases, with 16 bases between. The CDR3 loop is CAWSSRAPQYNEQFF. CDR3 bases: TGTGCCTGGAGCTCCCGGGCCCCACAATACAATGAGCAGTTCTTC.

This chain links TRBV18 with TRBJ2-3; D unresolved. Trimming stripped 1 base from V and 0 bases from J, with 11 bases between. Germline V lookup: CDR1 KGHSH, CDR2 LQKENI. CDR3 length equals 16 residues. CDR3 coding DNA: TGTGCCAGCTCACCACGTGGCGCGACTAGCACAGATACGCAGTATTTT. Its protein is CASSPRGATSTDTQYF.

The chain employs TRBV2 and TRBJ1-2; 7 bases fit TRBD1. The germline V gene has CDR1 SNHLY and CDR2 FYNNEI. This CDR3 is 15 amino acids long. V lost 4 bases, J lost 2 bases, and 7 bases stayed unmatched. CDR3 amino acids: CASSGGLTGNYGYTF. The CDR3, as DNA: TGTGCCAGCAGTGGAGGCCTGACAGGGAACTATGGCTACACCTTC.

This clone was counted a single time. This chain joins TRBV15 and TRBJ2-7; perhaps TRBD1 as D (6 bases). Germline V gives CDR1 LNHNV, CDR2 YYDKDF (reference sequence). The CDR3 spans 15 residues. The V gene lost 4 bases and the J gene lost 3 bases, with 16 bases spanning the gap. The CDR3 DNA reads TGTGCCACCAGCAAAACCCCGGACAGTCACTACGAGCAGTACTTC. Translation: CATSKTPDSHYEQYF.

The V call is TRBV7-2, the J call TRBJ2-2; D not resolved. The V end lost 7 bases, the J end lost 7 bases, and 13 bases lay between the germline ends. CDR1 is SGHTA, CDR2 FQGNSA, per germline. The CDR3 is 13 amino acids. CDR3 in DNA: TGTGCCAGCATAGACCGGGCGGTCGGGGAGCTGTTTTTT. This translates into CASIDRAVGELFF.

This chain connects TRBV19 to TRBJ1-1; 7 bases line up with TRBD1. The CDR3 spans 14 residues. V gave up 5 bases and J gave up 5 bases; unmatched junction bases: 8. Germline V gene data show CDR1 as LNHDA and CDR2 as SQIVND (reference sequence). The CDR3 nucleotides read TGTGCCAGTAGTCAGCCAGGGGGAAGGACTGAAGCTTTCTTT. It specifies CASSQPGGRTEAFF.

The rearrangement joins TRBV7-2 to TRBJ2-5, with TRBD1 as a possible D gene (5 bases). The ends were cut back, 0 bases at V and 1 base at J, with 6 bases in the middle. From germline, CDR1 is SGHTA and CDR2 FQGNSA. This CDR3 contains 14 residues. CDR3 sequence: CASSLAGAQETQYF. The CDR3 nucleotides read TGTGCCAGCAGCTTAGCAGGGGCCCAAGAGACCCAGTACTTC. The whole variable domain, remainder taken from reference TRBV7-2 and TRBJ2-5, is GAGVSQSPSNKVTEKGKDVELRCDPISGHTALYWYRQSLGQGLEFLIYFQGNSAPDKSGLPSDRFSAERTGGSVSTLTIQRTQQEDSAVYLCASSLAGAQETQYFGPGTRLLVL.

The table lists this clone with a count of one. The chain joins TRBV7-2 to TRBJ2-7; 14 bases line up with TRBD2. The length of the CDR3 is 17 residues. CDR1 and CDR2 (germline): SGHTA, FQGNSA. The V and J ends lost 2 bases and 2 bases, in that order; junction bases with no gene match: 5. The CDR3, as DNA: TGTGCCAGCAGCTTACTGAGACTAGCGGGAGGGCCCTACGAGCAGTACTTC. Translation: CASSLLRLAGGPYEQYF.

The chain links TRBV6-5 to TRBJ1-1; D gene uncertain. The CDR3 is made up of 14 amino acids. Germline CDR1 is MNHEY and CDR2 is SVGAGI. V was cut by 2 bases and J by 1 base, with 8 bases left in between. The CDR3 region is CASSYRKRNTEAFF. The CDR3, as DNA: TGTGCCAGCAGTTACAGAAAGCGGAACACTGAAGCTTTCTTT.

The chain carries TRBV7-9 and TRBJ2-1; D is unresolved. Trimming shortened V by 5 bases and J by 0 bases, and 17 bases separated the two germline ends. The CDR3 contains 17 residues. The V gene's germline CDR1 is SEHNR and CDR2 FQNEAQ (reference sequence). As DNA, the CDR3 is TGTGCCAGCAGCCCCCAATGGCCGGCAGGCTCCTACAATGAGCAGTTCTTC. This translates into CASSPQWPAGSYNEQFF. The full variable domain, with the rest looked up from reference TRBV7-9 and TRBJ2-1, is DTGVSQNPRHKITKRGQNVTFRCDPISEHNRLYWYRQTLGQGPEFLTYFQNEAQLEKSRLLSDRFSAERPKGSFSTLEIQRTEQGDSAMYLCASSPQWPAGSYNEQFFGPGTRLTVL.

The V and J genes are TRBV6-1 and TRBJ2-2, with D perhaps matching TRBD1 (6 bases). The CDR3 extends over 14 amino acids. Germline V gene lookup returns CDR1 MNHNS and CDR2 SASEGT. V lost 7 bases to trimming and J lost 2 bases, with 11 bases between them. The CDR3 DNA follows: TGTGCCAGCAAGGGGGACCCTAACACCGGGGAGCTGTTTTTT. It codes for CASKGDPNTGELFF.

This clone showed up just a few times. The V and J genes are TRBV7-3 and TRBJ1-1; D gene uncertain. Trimming shortened V by 1 base and J by 1 base, and 7 bases separated the two germline ends. CDR1 and CDR2 (germline): SGHTA, FQGTGA. The CDR3 contains 14 residues. The CDR3 DNA reads as TGTGCCAGCAGCTTAAACCCGGGGAACACTGAAGCTTTCTTT. Its protein is CASSLNPGNTEAFF.

The CDR3 DNA follows: TGTGCCAGCAGTTACTGGGACCGGACGGGTCAGCCCCAGCATTTT. Amino acid sequence: CASSYWDRTGQPQHF. The chain joins TRBV6-6 to TRBJ1-5, with D perhaps matching TRBD1 (5 bases). The V and J ends lost 1 base and 6 bases respectively, with 13 bases between them. Germline V gives CDR1 MNHNY, CDR2 SVGAGI (reference sequence). This CDR3 contains 15 residues.

The J gene is TRBJ1-2, the V gene TRBV6-1, with a possible D match to TRBD1 (6 bases). V was shortened by 1 base and J by 5 bases, with 11 bases between the two germline ends. The CDR3 sequence is 14 residues long. The V gene's germline CDR1 is MNHNS and CDR2 SASEGT. In DNA, the CDR3 is TGTGCCAGCAGTGAAGAGTCAGGGGTGTATGGCTACACCTTC. Translating gives CASSEESGVYGYTF.

The chain employs TRBV19 and TRBJ1-4; perhaps TRBD1 as D (6 bases). The CDR3 has 14 residues. CDR1 is LNHDA, CDR2 SQIVND, per germline (reference sequence). The V gene lost 6 bases and the J gene lost 3 bases, with 11 bases spanning the gap. The CDR3 DNA sequence: TGTGCCAGTAGCGACAGGCGATCTAATGAAAAACTGTTTTTT. Its protein product is CASSDRRSNEKLFF.

The DNA of the CDR3 is TGTGCCTGGAGTTCGGGACTAGTAACCGGGGAGCTGTTTTTT. Translating it yields CAWSSGLVTGELFF. This sequence joins TRBV30 and TRBJ2-2, with TRBD2 matching over 8 bases. Losses at the gene ends were 2 bases for V and 5 bases for J; bases not matched to a gene: 4. The CDR3 is 14 residues long. CDR1 and CDR2 (germline): GTSNPN, SVGIG (reference sequence).

The rearrangement joins TRBV4-2 to TRBJ1-1, with D tentatively TRBD1 (6 bases). The CDR3 is 16 residues long. Trimming stripped 0 bases from V and 1 base from J, with 12 bases between. Per germline, CDR1 LGHNA and CDR2 YNFKEQ. This CDR3 is CASSQDQGIPNTEAFF. DNA of the CDR3: TGTGCCAGCAGCCAAGATCAGGGGATTCCGAACACTGAAGCTTTCTTT.

The chain combines TRBV10-3 with TRBJ1-5, with 9 bases lining up with TRBD1. Germline V lookup: CDR1 ENHRY, CDR2 SYGVKD. V lost 6 bases, J lost 1 base, and 4 bases stayed unmatched. This CDR3 is 15 amino acids long. In nucleotides, the CDR3 is TGTGCCATCAGCCCCGGGACAGGGAGCAATCAGCCCCAGCATTTT. It is translated as CAISPGTGSNQPQHF.

The rearrangement links TRBV27 to TRBJ2-3; possibly TRBD2 for D (5 bases). The V and J ends lost 5 bases and 5 bases respectively, with 17 bases between them. The CDR3 extends over 15 amino acids. Germline V gene lookup returns CDR1 MNHEY and CDR2 SMNVEV (reference sequence). CDR3 region: CASSRTLNRRDTQYF. DNA for the CDR3: TGTGCCAGCAGTAGGACTCTAAATCGACGAGATACGCAGTATTTT.

This clone was detected only once. The V call is TRBV6-5, the J call TRBJ2-5; D remains unclear. This CDR3 spans 14 amino acids. CDR1 is MNHEY, CDR2 SVGAGI, per germline. V was trimmed by 5 bases and J by 1 base, leaving 11 bases between them. CDR3 residues: CASSPGRIQETQYF. DNA of the CDR3: TGTGCCAGCAGTCCCGGACGGATCCAAGAGACCCAGTACTTC.

The chain combines TRBV5-1 with TRBJ2-3; unclear D gene. There are 11 residues in the CDR3. V lost 2 bases and J lost 6, with 4 bases in between. From germline, CDR1 is SGHRS and CDR2 YFSETQ. The CDR3 reads CASSFGDTQYF. The DNA of the CDR3 is TGCGCCAGCAGCTTCGGCGATACGCAGTATTTT.